The 11 T cell receptor beta chains below all came from one sample that was sequenced in a study of cytomegalovirus exposure and HLA in healthy donors. It was with 60 Vbeta and 13 Jbeta primers that the PCR ran. Generated by immunoSEQ multiplex PCR, the TCRdb table keeps only in-frame clones and is missing some. The sample has approximately 130,000 clones; the top ten hold approximately 1.9%. Sample: PBMCs. These receptors all stem from a woman aged 55-69 years in good health and CMV-seronegative.

The chain recombines TRBV9 with TRBJ2-1; D possibly corresponds to TRBD2 (6 bases). V gave up 2 bases and J gave up 2 bases, with 11 bases separating them. The CDR3 is made up of 15 amino acids. CDR1 and CDR2 from the germline V gene are SGDLS and YYNGEE. The CDR3 DNA reads as TGTGCCAGCAGCGTGAGCGGAGGGACCTACAATGAGCAGTTCTTC. Translated: CASSVSGGTYNEQFF.

The V gene is TRBV2, the J gene TRBJ2-3, with TRBD1 matching over 7 bases. CDR3 size: 12 residues. Germline assignment: CDR1 SNHLY and CDR2 FYNNEI. Trimming removed 11 bases from V and 5 bases from J; junction bases left unmatched: 7. The CDR3, as DNA: TGTGCCGCCAAGACAGGGCAAGATACGCAGTATTTT. This gives the protein CAAKTGQDTQYF.

J is TRBJ2-5 and V is TRBV14; D is unresolved. Trimming took 3 bases from V and 5 from J, leaving 7 bases between them. The germline V gene has CDR1 SGHDN and CDR2 FVKESK. The CDR3 runs to 12 residues. This CDR3 reads CASSHSPETQYF. The CDR3, as DNA: TGTGCCAGCAGCCATTCCCCTGAGACCCAGTACTTC.

V gene TRBV11-2 combines with J gene TRBJ2-5, with 7 bases aligning to TRBD1. V shed 3 bases and J 2 bases; nucleotides not matched to a gene: 3. CDR3 size: 14 residues. Germline assignment: CDR1 SGHAT and CDR2 FQNNGV. CDR3 loop: CASSFGTAQETQYF. The DNA for the CDR3 is TGTGCCAGCAGCTTCGGGACAGCACAAGAGACCCAGTACTTC.

V usage is TRBV6-6 and J usage is TRBJ1-2; D is uncertain. This CDR3 contains 15 residues. With 0 bases removed from V and 5 bases from J, the gap between germline ends came to 13 bases. The germline gives CDR1 MNHNY, CDR2 SVGAGI (reference sequence). The CDR3 DNA reads TGTGCCAGCAGTTACTCGAATGCGGGCGGGTATGGCTACACCTTC. Encoded protein: CASSYSNAGGYGYTF.

V usage is TRBV5-4 and J usage is TRBJ1-2, with D perhaps TRBD1 (5 bases). From germline, CDR1 is SGHNT and CDR2 YYREEE (reference sequence). The CDR3 contains 15 residues. Trimming removed 2 bases from V and 0 bases from J, with 11 bases in between. The CDR3 DNA reads as TGTGCCAGCAGCTTCGTTGGGGCTGCTAACTATGGCTACACCTTC. Translating gives CASSFVGAANYGYTF.

CDR3 loop: CASSFWRGYNQPQHF. The CDR3 DNA follows: TGTGCCAGCAGTTTTTGGCGGGGGTACAATCAGCCCCAGCATTTT. The rearrangement links TRBV28 to TRBJ1-5; possible D gene TRBD1, 5 bases. V shed 3 bases and J shed 3 bases, with 12 bases lying between them. The V gene's germline CDR1 is MDHEN and CDR2 SYDVKM. The CDR3 is made up of 15 amino acids.

This chain connects TRBV7-2 to TRBJ1-2; D not certain. The V gene's germline CDR1 is SGHTA and CDR2 FQGNSA. V lost 5 bases, J lost 3 bases, and 10 bases lay in between. CDR3 size: 13 residues. The chain's CDR3 is CASSQDTYYGYTF. The CDR3 coding sequence is TGTGCCAGCAGCCAGGATACCTACTATGGCTACACCTTC.

The chain employs TRBV4-1 and TRBJ2-3, with TRBD1 matching over 7 bases. V trimming: 6 bases; J trimming: 3 bases; junction bases outside the gene matches: 6. This CDR3 comprises 14 residues. CDR1 MGHRA and CDR2 YSYEKL come from the germline V gene. The CDR3 nucleotides are TGCGCCAGCAGAGGGGGCATGGGGACAGATACGCAGTATTTT. It translates to CASRGGMGTDTQYF.

The CDR3 bases are TGTGCCAGCAGCCCCCCTTGGACAGGGAGCGGAAACACCATATATTTT. It translates to CASSPPWTGSGNTIYF. This sequence joins TRBV7-9 and TRBJ1-3; 8 nucleotides match TRBD1. The CDR3 totals 16 residues. Germline CDR1 is SEHNR and CDR2 is FQNEAQ (reference sequence). V lost 5 bases to trimming and J lost 4 bases; unmatched junction nucleotides: 10.

The J gene is TRBJ2-3, the V gene TRBV28; TRBD1 matches 8 bases. Looked up from germline, CDR1 is MDHEN and CDR2 is SYDVKM. This CDR3 has 15 amino acids. Trimming removed 4 bases from V and 0 bases from J; junction bases left unmatched: 3. The CDR3 region has the DNA TGTGCCAGCAGTTCCACAGGGGGTAGCACAGATACGCAGTATTTT. Amino acid sequence: CASSSTGGSTDTQYF.